A single T cell receptor (beta chain) is shown here with its context. Its antigen remains unidentified. Given a much more abundant clone one base away, this may be a read error. Interpreted using the paper, the time point label stands for: persistent/refractory GD, antithyroid drugs over 5 years with positive TRAb. For both TCR sequencing and RNA sequencing, RNA was extracted from PBMCs using TRIzol. The diagnosis of Graves' disease was made according to American Thyroid Association guidelines. The patients came from an endocrinology department in Xi'an, China. From each patient, about 8.9 milliliters of peripheral blood was collected into an EDTA anticoagulant tube. Ficoll Paque Plus density gradient separation was used to isolate PBMCs, and no additional T cell sorting was done. An Agilent 2100 Bioanalyzer and agarose gel were used to check RNA quality, while a NanoDrop 2000 measured RNA concentration.

Library prep was done by multiplex PCR. The data were produced on an Illumina HiSeq 4000. To build TCR beta libraries, CDR3 regions were amplified by Arm-PCR using iRepertoire HTBI primers. PCR products were gel purified before sequencing. Turning to the authors' computational methods: Gene usage analysis of CDR3 amino acid clonotypes relied on the approximately 60 TRBV and around 13 TRBJ segments identified across samples. Filtered high-quality paired reads were merged into contigs using COPE and FqMerger. BLAST was used to align contigs to IMGT TRBV, TRBD and TRBJ reference genes, and CDR3 was defined according to IMGT. Clonotypes above 0.1% frequency were classified as highly expanded clones. Shannon entropy was used to measure repertoire diversity, and the Gini coefficient was used to measure V-J evenness. Clonotypes shared by more than one individual were considered public. TCRdb reanalyzed the raw reads on its own, using fastp at Q25 for trimming and MiXCR for clone calling, and kept in-frame beta chains. When rows share a CDR3 protein, they turn into one entry using the most common DNA and genes. TCRdb, not the original authors, processed these V and J calls. Counted in this sample were 300,000 to 500,000 distinct CDR3 sequences; around 21% of them appeared once. The ten largest clonotypes hold 20% of the sample.

CDR1 and CDR2 were assigned from the germline V gene as MNHEY and SVGEGT. The germline V end is reduced by 0 bases and the J end by 1 base; junction bases left unmatched: 9. Including cysteine and phenylalanine, the CDR3 has 20 amino acids. The DNA shown is the 60-base CDR3, in frame from base 1. The data were taken from a study of regulatory T cells in long-lasting Graves disease (dated by TCRdb to the early 2020s). Concerning the study at large: Persistent Graves' disease meant more than 5 years of antithyroid drug treatment with TSH receptor autoantibodies that stayed positive. A total of 35 or so samples underwent TCR sequencing: some 13 from persistent and approximately 20 from newly diagnosed Graves' disease patients. The study took place in China and was registered as a clinical trial. Peripheral blood TCR sequencing and RNA sequencing compared persistent Graves' disease patients with newly diagnosed Graves' disease patients. In the clinical cohort, patients with persistent Graves' disease had used antithyroid drugs for an average of about 10.3 years. On the study overall, not on this receptor specifically: Patients with persistent disease shared more public clonotypes (under 3,000) than newly diagnosed patients did (966). Compared with newly diagnosed patients, persistent Graves' disease patients had lower TCR Shannon entropy and fewer highly expanded clones, which suggests clonal expansion. The authors acknowledged the small sample size as a limitation that may reduce accuracy. Sequencing and analysis were restricted to the TCR beta chain. Preferential use of TRBV28, TRBJ1-2 and TRBJ2-5 was observed in persistent disease, whereas TRBV20-1 and TRBJ2-1 were favored in newly diagnosed disease. Because the primary lesion, thyroid tissue, could not be accessed, the study looked at peripheral blood alone.

The TCR was taken from a female donor with Graves disease. This sample comprised peripheral blood mononuclear cells (PBMCs), obtained when the disease was refractory, from a patient treated with antithyroid drugs. In this chain, TRBV6-2 or TRBV6-3 is recombined with TRBJ2-5; the junction holds 15 bases that match TRBD2. The CDR3 sequence is CASSYSWTSGRARAQETQYF. The nucleotides read TGTGCCAGCAGTTACTCCTGGACTAGCGGGAGGGCCCGAGCCCAAGAGACCCAGTACTTC.